The rows below give T cell receptor beta chains drawn from one sample of a study of blood T cell repertoires in COVID-19. TCRdb keeps only in-frame clones here, not all; method: immunoSEQ multiplex PCR. In the table there are about 250,000 clones, 65% to 90% of which are singletons. The sample consisted of peripheral blood. The receptor source for this set is a woman aged 70 to 79 with acute or convalescent COVID-19. Both conserved end residues are part of each CDR3. A D gene is named only where the DNA matches it firmly. Size tells how often a clone was seen (once, few, many) or the class of an expanded clone, and some rows leave it out.

CDR3 protein	CDR3 DNA	D gene	clone size	V gene	J gene
CASSRKTRSNEKLFF	TGTGCCAGCAGCCGAAAGACTCGCTCTAATGAAAAACTGTTTTTT	-	-	TRBV21-1	TRBJ1-4
CASSIIFQGSYNEQFF	TGTGCCAGTAGTATAATTTTCCAGGGTTCCTACAATGAGCAGTTCTTC	-	-	TRBV19	TRBJ2-1
CASSQSYGLTISPLHF	TGTGCCAGCAGCCAATCATATGGGCTGACGATTTCACCCCTCCACTTT	-	-	TRBV14	TRBJ1-6
CATSDSGTGGGYGYTF	TGTGCCACCAGTGACTCCGGGACAGGGGGCGGCTATGGCTACACCTTC	TRBD1	-	TRBV24-1	TRBJ1-2
CASSLATFTSGGDTQYF	TGTGCCAGCAGCTTAGCGACGTTCACTAGCGGGGGGGATACGCAGTATTTT	TRBD2	-	TRBV7-6	TRBJ2-3
CASSPRPSDQPQHF	TGCGCCAGCAGCCCGAGACCGAGCGATCAGCCCCAGCATTTT	-	-	TRBV5-1	TRBJ1-5
CASSQDAGGSQPQHF	TGCGCCAGCAGCCAAGATGCCGGGGGTTCTCAGCCCCAGCATTTT	-	-	TRBV4-3	TRBJ1-5
CATSRVRQAGAYNEQFF	TGTGCCACCAGCAGAGTCCGACAGGCGGGGGCCTACAATGAGCAGTTCTTC	-	-	TRBV15	TRBJ2-1
CASSIGGGYQPQHF	TGTGCCAGTAGTATAGGAGGGGGCTATCAGCCCCAGCATTTT	TRBD1	-	TRBV19	TRBJ1-5
CASSLADYNEQFF	TGTGCCAGCAGCTTGGCAGATTACAATGAGCAGTTCTTC	-	-	TRBV5-8	TRBJ2-1
CASSYSNSYYGYTF	TGTGCCAGCAGTTACTCGAACAGTTACTATGGCTACACCTTC	-	-	TRBV6-6	TRBJ1-2
CASSQVGGRGGGEQFF	TGTGCCAGCAGCCAAGTAGGCGGGCGGGGGGGCGGTGAGCAGTTCTTC	TRBD2	-	TRBV4-2	TRBJ2-1
CAWSDPGVGNTIYF	TGTGCCTGGAGTGACCCCGGAGTAGGAAACACCATATATTTT	-	-	TRBV30	TRBJ1-3
CAISDLAGSNQPQHF	TGTGCCATCAGTGATCTCGCAGGTAGCAATCAGCCCCAGCATTTT	-	-	TRBV10-3	TRBJ1-5
CASPRGFNSNEQFF	TGTGCCAGCCCCCGGGGTTTCAACTCCAATGAGCAGTTCTTC	-	-	TRBV5-4	TRBJ2-1
CASSSGPGTGNYGYTF	TGTGCCAGCAGCTCAGGTCCCGGGACAGGGAACTATGGCTACACCTTC	TRBD1	-	TRBV7-8	TRBJ1-2
CASRAPEFYSGNTIYF	TGTGCCAGTAGAGCCCCGGAGTTCTACTCTGGAAACACCATATATTTT	-	-	TRBV19	TRBJ1-3
CASSPRQEKLFF	TGTGCCAGCAGCCCCCGACAGGAAAAACTGTTTTTT	-	once	TRBV3-1/TRBV3-2	TRBJ1-4
CASSYSTSYNSPLHF	TGTGCCAGCAGTTACTCGACATCGTATAATTCACCCCTCCACTTT	-	-	TRBV6-5	TRBJ1-6
CASSLQLEAPQHF	TGTGCCAGCAGCTTACAACTAGAGGCGCCCCAGCATTTT	-	-	TRBV7-9	TRBJ1-5
CSARGLAEQFF	TGCAGTGCTAGAGGACTAGCGGAGCAGTTCTTC	TRBD2	-	TRBV20-1	TRBJ2-1
CASSQGDRSNEKLFF	TGCGCCAGCAGCCAAGGGGACAGGTCTAATGAAAAACTGTTTTTT	TRBD1	once	TRBV4-1	TRBJ1-4
CASLGTEASGYTF	TGTGCCAGCTTAGGGACAGAGGCGTCTGGCTACACCTTC	TRBD1	-	TRBV2	TRBJ1-2
CASSYSQGRPFYEQYF	TGTGCCAGCAGTTACTCTCAGGGGCGCCCTTTCTACGAGCAGTACTTC	-	-	TRBV6-2/TRBV6-3	TRBJ2-7